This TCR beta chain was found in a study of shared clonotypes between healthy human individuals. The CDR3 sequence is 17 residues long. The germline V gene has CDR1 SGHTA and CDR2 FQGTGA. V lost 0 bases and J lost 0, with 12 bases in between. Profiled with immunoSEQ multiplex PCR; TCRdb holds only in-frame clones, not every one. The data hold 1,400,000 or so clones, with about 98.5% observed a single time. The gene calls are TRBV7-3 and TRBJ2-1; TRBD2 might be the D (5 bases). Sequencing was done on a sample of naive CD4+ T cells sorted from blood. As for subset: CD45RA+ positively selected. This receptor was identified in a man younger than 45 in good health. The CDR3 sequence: CASSLTSAEISYNEQFF. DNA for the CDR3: TGTGCCAGCAGCTTAACCTCAGCGGAAATCTCCTACAATGAGCAGTTCTTC.